This TCR beta chain came from a study of T-cell memory formation after mild COVID-19. A 5'RACE reaction primed in the constant segment made cDNA libraries of TCR alpha and TCR beta, and these carried sample barcodes and UMIs. One entry per CDR3 protein results from TCRdb running MiXCR on the 5' RACE reads. The sample lists some 440,000 distinct CDR3 sequences, about 23% occurring once. V dropped 4 bases and J dropped 0 bases, with 8 bases sitting between them. Germline-derived CDR1 and CDR2 are SGHRS and YFSETQ. There are 14 residues in the CDR3. To note about this clonotype: Its antigen is as yet unknown.

Study conclusions and caveats: Second-wave clones that peaked on day 37 lacked confirmed SARS-CoV-2 specificity. Clones which contracted sat mainly in CM and EM if CD4+, and in EMRA if CD8+. Contracting clones, day 15 to 85, had balanced CD4/CD8, and later expanders favored CD4+.

V is TRBV5-1 and J is TRBJ2-1, with no clear D. Specimen: PBMCs or a T cell subset sorted from them (not recorded which). The clonotype comes from an adult woman who had mild COVID-19 (a few samples of this study predate the infection). Cell type and time point are not known. In DNA, the CDR3 is TGCGCCAGCAGCCCCGACCGCTCCTACAATGAGCAGTTCTTC. It codes for CASSPDRSYNEQFF.